Shown below are 27 T cell receptor beta chains from a single sample sequenced in a study of shared clonotypes between healthy human individuals. Generated by immunoSEQ multiplex PCR, the TCRdb table keeps only in-frame clones and is missing some. Of some 1,100,000 clones in the sample, around three quarters were seen once. What was sequenced was memory CD4+ T cells from PBMCs. Stated subset: CD45RA-negative fraction. Every receptor here comes from a man aged 18-30 years in good health. Some clones in this sample may be carry-over from other donors' samples.

This clone came up a few times. This chain connects TRBV27 to TRBJ2-4; the D is unclear. The V end lost 1 base, the J end lost 2 bases, and 9 bases lay between the germline ends. The CDR3 contains 15 residues. Germline loops: CDR1 MNHEY, CDR2 SMNVEV (reference sequence). The CDR3: CASSLFGQTKNIQYF. The CDR3 region has the DNA TGTGCCAGCAGTTTATTCGGTCAGACCAAAAACATTCAGTACTTC.

V usage is TRBV5-1 and J usage is TRBJ2-3, with D unresolved. V shed 4 bases and J shed 5 bases, with 14 bases lying between them. The germline V gene encodes CDR1 SGHRS and CDR2 YFSETQ. The CDR3 has 14 amino acids. The CDR3 coding sequence is TGCGCCAGCAGCCCCTTGCCCGGCGAAGATACGCAGTATTTT. Translation: CASSPLPGEDTQYF. Drawing the rest from reference TRBV5-1 and TRBJ2-3, the complete variable domain is KAGVTQTPRYLIKTRGQQVTLSCSPISGHRSVSWYQQTPGQGLQFLFEYFSETQRNKGNFPGRFSGRQFSNSRSEMNVSTLELGDSALYLCASSPLPGEDTQYFGPGTRLTVL.

The chain couples TRBV5-4 to TRBJ2-7, with D unclear. The ends were cut back, 4 bases at V and 3 bases at J, with 14 bases in the middle. Germline CDR1 SGHNT, CDR2 YYREEE (reference sequence). CDR3 length equals 14 residues. Written as DNA, the CDR3 is TGTGCCAGCAGCCCCAACCCGACCCGCTACGAGCAGTACTTC. This translates into CASSPNPTRYEQYF. The full variable domain, completed using reference TRBV5-4 and TRBJ2-7, is ETGVTQSPTHLIKTRGQQVTLRCSSQSGHNTVSWYQQALGQGPQFIFQYYREEENGRGNFPPRFSGLQFPNYSSELNVNALELDDSALYLCASSPNPTRYEQYFGPGTRLTVT.

V gene TRBV20-1 combines with J gene TRBJ1-1; TRBD1 might be the D (5 bases). Trimming left V 3 bases short and J 7 bases short, with 6 bases between. Germline CDR1 DFQATT, CDR2 SNEGSKA (reference sequence). The CDR3 runs 10 residues. The CDR3 here is CSARGGEAFF. In nucleotides, the CDR3 is TGCAGTGCTAGGGGGGGTGAAGCTTTCTTT.

To note about this clone: This is likely an artifact of a read error, given a far larger clone one base away. This chain joins TRBV21-1 and TRBJ1-5; the table assigns TRBD1, which was not confirmed against the DNA. TRBV21-1 is a listed pseudogene. The CDR3 runs to 15 residues. The DNA for the CDR3 is TGTGCCAGCAGGTGGACAGGGGATAGCAATCAGCCCCAGCATTTT. It translates to CASRWTGDSNQPQHF.

This clone was detected once. The chain links TRBV30 to TRBJ2-7; 7 bases are a match to TRBD2. Germline V CDR1 and CDR2: GTSNPN, SVGIG (reference sequence). V lost 2 bases, J lost 0 bases, and 1 base stayed unmatched. The CDR3 extends over 13 amino acids. Written as DNA, the CDR3 is TGTGCCTGGAGTAGCGGGATCTCCTACGAGCAGTACTTC. Translation gives CAWSSGISYEQYF.

This clone showed up just a few times. The chain uses TRBV7-8 and TRBJ2-7; D is undetermined. This CDR3 region has 16 residues. The V end lost 5 bases, the J end lost 3 bases, and 20 bases lay between the germline ends. Looked up from germline, CDR1 is SGHVS and CDR2 is FQNEAQ. The CDR3 DNA reads as TGTGCCAGCAGCCCCCCCCGCCGGGCCGATCTCTACGAGCAGTACTTC. This gives the protein CASSPPRRADLYEQYF.

The V call is TRBV28, the J call TRBJ1-5; D not certain. Germline-derived CDR1 and CDR2 are MDHEN and SYDVKM. Between the trimmed V and J ends, which lost 4 bases and 7 bases, there was a span of 5 bases. The CDR3 contains 11 residues. Here the CDR3 DNA reads TGTGCCAGCAGTTACGTACAGCCCCAGCATTTT. Amino acid sequence: CASSYVQPQHF. Complete variable domain (other parts from reference TRBV28 and TRBJ1-5): DVKVTQSSRYLVKRTGEKVFLECVQDMDHENMFWYRQDPGLGLRLIYFSYDVKMKEKGDIPEGYSVSREKKERFSLILESASTNQTSMYLCASSYVQPQHFGDGTRLSIL.

This clone has only one observation. The chain couples TRBV6-1 to TRBJ2-2, with D perhaps given as TRBD1 or TRBD2 (5 bases each). Deletions cut 3 bases from V and 5 bases from J, with 10 bases between. Looked up from germline, CDR1 is MNHNS and CDR2 is SASEGT. This CDR3 is built from 14 residues. CDR3: CASSEGTLTGELFF. As DNA, the CDR3 is TGTGCCAGCAGTGAGGGGACCTTAACCGGGGAGCTGTTTTTT.

The chain links TRBV7-5 to TRBJ2-7; TRBD1, the table's D call, was not compared with the DNA. TRBV7-5 is recorded as a pseudogene. This CDR3 region has 15 residues. CDR3 sequence reads: CARSLTGTGDYEQYF. The CDR3 DNA reads TGTGCCAGAAGCTTAACCGGGACAGGGGACTACGAGCAGTACTTC.

The chain has TRBV28 and TRBJ2-3, with 10 bases aligning to TRBD1. Unmatched junction bases numbered 26, after V lost 2 bases and J lost 3 bases. Germline values: CDR1 MDHEN, CDR2 SYDVKM. The CDR3 sequence is 23 residues long. Written as DNA, the CDR3 is TGTGCCAGCAGTTTACCGACAGGGGGCATAGGGATCGAGCGGGAAGGTGCAACAGATACGCAGTATTTT. Translating gives CASSLPTGGIGIEREGATDTQYF.

Only a few counts were recorded for this clone. The V gene is TRBV10-3, the J gene TRBJ2-3, with 7 bases that match TRBD2. The CDR3 is 13 residues long. Germline V lookup: CDR1 ENHRY, CDR2 SYGVKD. Trimming removed 6 bases from V and 4 bases from J; junction bases left unmatched: 4. The DNA for the CDR3 is TGTGCCATCAGAGGGAGGGCCGCAGATACGCAGTATTTT. Protein: CAIRGRAADTQYF.

This clone was seen a single time. The V gene is TRBV27, the J gene TRBJ1-3, with a tentative D call TRBD1 (6 bases). V lost 4 bases to trimming and J lost 2 bases, with 9 bases between them. The CDR3 length is 14 residues. Germline V gene lookup returns CDR1 MNHEY and CDR2 SMNVEV (reference sequence). CDR3 nucleotides: TGTGCCAGCAGTTCGGGGGCGGCTGGAAACACCATATATTTT. Amino acids: CASSSGAAGNTIYF.

This clone appeared many times. The chain has TRBV6-5 and TRBJ1-2; possible D gene TRBD1, 6 bases. Germline CDR1 is MNHEY and CDR2 is SVGAGI. CDR3 length: 12 amino acids. V was shortened by 5 bases and J by 4 bases, with 8 bases between the two germline ends. CDR3 in amino acids: CASSKGGYGYTF. The CDR3 nucleotides read TGTGCCAGCAGTAAAGGGGGCTATGGCTACACCTTC.

The gene calls are TRBV7-3 and TRBJ2-3; 10 positions match TRBD2. The CDR3 has 15 amino acids. Per germline, CDR1 SGHTA and CDR2 FQGTGA. J was trimmed by 11 bases and V by 6 bases; bases with no gene match: 14. Here the CDR3 DNA reads TGTGCCAGCAGTCCTACCCGGACTAGCGGCTCGCTGCAGTATTTT. It yields the protein CASSPTRTSGSLQYF.

This chain uses TRBV6-1 with TRBJ2-7; TRBD2 might be the D (5 bases). CDR1 and CDR2 from the germline V gene are MNHNS and SASEGT. The CDR3 loop spans 13 amino acids. Trimming removed 4 bases at V and 2 bases at J, with 9 bases between. The CDR3, as DNA: TGTGCCAGCAGTGCGGTCGGGACCTACGAGCAGTACTTC. It yields the protein CASSAVGTYEQYF.

J is TRBJ1-2 and V is TRBV28; D gene unclear. V lost 1 base and J lost 0, with 6 bases in between. The CDR3 loop spans 14 amino acids. Germline CDR1 and CDR2: MDHEN and SYDVKM. This chain's CDR3 is CASSLSGANYGYTF. The CDR3 DNA reads as TGTGCCAGCAGTTTATCCGGCGCTAACTATGGCTACACCTTC.

This rearrangement joins TRBV2 to TRBJ1-2; no definite D call. From germline, CDR1 is SNHLY and CDR2 FYNNEI. The V and J ends lost 4 bases and 7 bases respectively, with 13 bases between them. The CDR3 totals 13 residues. In nucleotides, the CDR3 is TGTGCCAGCAGTGTACTCGGGGAAAGTGGCTACACCTTC. Protein sequence: CASSVLGESGYTF.

V usage is TRBV5-4 and J usage is TRBJ2-7; 11 bases agree with TRBD2. Trimming cost V 3 bases and J 2 bases; bases outside gene matches: 7. Germline CDR1 SGHNT, CDR2 YYREEE (reference sequence). There are 16 residues in the CDR3. The CDR3, as DNA: TGTGCCAGCAGCTCCCATAGCGGGAGGGCCGCCTACGAGCAGTACTTC. Protein: CASSSHSGRAAYEQYF.

The chain links TRBV7-2 to TRBJ2-1; D is ambiguous. Trimming cost V 0 bases and J 1 base, with 10 bases left between them. The CDR3 loop spans 16 amino acids. Germline values: CDR1 SGHTA, CDR2 FQGNSA. CDR3 amino acids: CASSLAAAGSYNEQFF. In DNA form, the CDR3 reads TGTGCCAGCAGCTTAGCGGCGGCAGGTTCCTACAATGAGCAGTTCTTC.

The rearrangement links TRBV6-1 to TRBJ2-7; 9 bases map to TRBD2. This CDR3 has 15 residues. V lost 2 bases, J lost 3 bases, and 5 bases stayed unmatched. Germline CDR1 and CDR2: MNHNS and SASEGT. CDR3 sequence reads: CASSEPGTSLYEQYF. The CDR3 nucleotides read TGTGCCAGCAGTGAACCCGGGACTAGCCTCTACGAGCAGTACTTC.

The CDR3 nucleotides read TGTGCCAGCAGCTTGTCGGTGGCAGGGCTGGTACTGTTTTTT. This gives the protein CASSLSVAGLVLFF. V is TRBV5-5 and J is TRBJ1-4, with D maybe TRBD1 (5 bases). The CDR3 covers 14 residues. Germline loops: CDR1 SGHKS, CDR2 YYEKEE (reference sequence). V was clipped by 1 base and J by 13 bases, with 17 bases between them.

This chain links TRBV6-1 with TRBJ1-1; 9 bases line up with TRBD1. V gave up 5 bases and J gave up 7 bases; unmatched junction bases: 11. CDR1 MNHNS and CDR2 SASEGT come from the germline V gene. The CDR3 has 15 residues. CDR3 amino acids: CASSFHRGQGVEAFF. The DNA of the CDR3 is TGTGCCAGCAGTTTCCACAGGGGGCAGGGAGTTGAAGCTTTCTTT.

This clone was recorded only once. J is TRBJ1-2 and V is TRBV4-1; D is undetermined. CDR3 length: 12 amino acids. Trimming stripped 4 bases from V and 5 bases from J, with 8 bases between. The germline V gene has CDR1 MGHRA and CDR2 YSYEKL. CDR3 amino acids: CASSRTEYGYTF. The CDR3, as DNA: TGCGCCAGCAGCCGGACTGAGTATGGCTACACCTTC.

The chain combines TRBV4-2 with TRBJ1-2, with D unclear. The length of the CDR3 is 11 residues. Between the trimmed V and J ends, which lost 2 bases and 6 bases, there was a span of 4 bases. Germline CDR1 and CDR2: LGHNA and YNFKEQ. The CDR3 protein is CASSQRDGYTF. CDR3 DNA sequence: TGTGCCAGCAGCCAACGGGATGGCTACACCTTC.

This clone was counted a few times. This sequence joins TRBV6-5 and TRBJ2-1, with 7 positions matching TRBD2. This CDR3 is 16 amino acids long. From germline, CDR1 is MNHEY and CDR2 SVGAGI. V lost 0 bases, J lost 5 bases, and 7 bases stayed unmatched. As DNA, the CDR3 is TGTGCCAGCAGTTACTCGATAGGTGGGGGGGACAATGAGCAGTTCTTC. This translates into CASSYSIGGGDNEQFF.

This sequence joins TRBV27 and TRBJ2-7; 8 bases are a match to TRBD2. Trimming at V came to 5 bases and at J to 7 bases, leaving 16 bases not matched to a gene. CDR1 MNHEY and CDR2 SMNVEV come from the germline V gene (reference sequence). The CDR3 consists of 16 residues. CDR3 coding DNA: TGTGCCAGCAGTACCTACCTGGCGGGAGGTAGTGGGGAGCAGTACTTC. It translates to CASSTYLAGGSGEQYF.